The 17 T cell receptor beta chains below come from one sample, sequenced in a study of beta chain features in type 1 diabetes. General study results and limits: Shorter TCRB CDR3s, moderately but significantly so, marked every one of the four CD4+ subsets in Type 1 diabetes patients.

All of the isolated RNA was reverse transcribed, so expressed TCRB transcripts were sequenced. Using immunoSEQ multiplex PCR, the repertoire was profiled, and TCRdb retains in-frame clones only, with some absent. The sample includes under 300,000 clones, approximately 10% of them seen just once. No antigen is known for these receptors. Sequenced material: naive CD4+ T cells from blood. These receptors came from a man aged 25-40 years with type 1 diabetes.

This clone was detected only a few times. This rearrangement joins TRBV6-5 to TRBJ1-2, with D uncertain. The CDR3 is 14 residues long. Germline V CDR1 and CDR2: MNHEY, SVGAGI. V was shortened by 5 bases and J by 4 bases, with 14 bases between the two germline ends. CDR3 nucleotides: TGTGCCAGCAGTCCATACAGCGGCCCCTATGGCTACACCTTC. It specifies CASSPYSGPYGYTF.

The V and J genes are TRBV29-1 and TRBJ1-1; D gene ambiguous. Germline CDR1 reads SQVTM; CDR2 reads ANQGSEA. V was cut by 3 bases and J by 2 bases, with 10 bases left in between. CDR3 length: 13 residues. CDR3 in amino acids: CSVEYSLNTEAFF. The CDR3 DNA is TGCAGCGTTGAGTACAGCTTAAACACTGAAGCTTTCTTT.

This clone was counted a few times. This chain joins TRBV4-1 and TRBJ2-5; D remains unclear. The CDR3 has 13 amino acids. The germline V gene encodes CDR1 MGHRA and CDR2 YSYEKL. The germline V and J ends were trimmed by 4 bases and 5 bases, with 11 bases remaining between them. The CDR3 DNA sequence: TGCGCCAGCAGCCTCACGATGAGGGAGACCCAGTACTTC. This encodes CASSLTMRETQYF.

The chain couples TRBV27 to TRBJ2-3; 8 nucleotides match TRBD1. The CDR3 loop spans 15 amino acids. Germline CDR1 reads MNHEY; CDR2 reads SMNVEV (reference sequence). V was clipped by 6 bases and J by 4 bases; unmatched bases: 9. Here the CDR3 DNA reads TGTGCCAGCAGATCGACAGGGGACGAGCCAGATACGCAGTATTTT. It specifies CASRSTGDEPDTQYF.

This clone has just a few counts. The V call is TRBV13, the J call TRBJ1-1; D ambiguous. Per germline, CDR1 PRHDT and CDR2 FYEKMQ (reference sequence). The length of the CDR3 is 15 residues. Trimming shortened V by 6 bases and J by 4 bases, and 18 bases separated the two germline ends. The CDR3 DNA is TGTGCCAGCAGTCCCGTGGGCCCGGCCGGCACTGAAGCTTTCTTT. Amino acids: CASSPVGPAGTEAFF.

The chain has TRBV4-1 and TRBJ1-5; tentatively, D is TRBD1 (6 bases). The V gene lost 4 bases and the J gene lost 7 bases, with 17 bases spanning the gap. The CDR3 is made up of 15 amino acids. Looked up from germline, CDR1 is MGHRA and CDR2 is YSYEKL. The CDR3: CASSRQEGGRQPQHF. The CDR3 coding sequence is TGCGCCAGCAGCCGCCAAGAGGGGGGGCGGCAGCCCCAGCATTTT.

The table lists this clone with a few counts. The J gene is TRBJ1-1, the V gene TRBV5-4; no definite D call. This CDR3 contains 14 residues. Looked up from germline, CDR1 is SGHNT and CDR2 is YYREEE (reference sequence). The V and J ends lost 4 bases and 1 base respectively, with 11 bases between them. CDR3 sequence reads: CASSLRVANTEAFF. Written as DNA, the CDR3 is TGTGCCAGCAGCCTCCGGGTGGCGAACACTGAAGCTTTCTTT.

The V and J genes are TRBV25-1 and TRBJ1-1; D is unresolved. The CDR3 is made up of 15 amino acids. Germline V gene lookup returns CDR1 MGHDK and CDR2 SYGVNS. V was pared by 5 bases and J by 3 bases, with 16 bases between. CDR3 nucleotides: TGTGCCAGCAGTCCTACGTCGGGGTTCGACACTGAAGCTTTCTTT. As protein: CASSPTSGFDTEAFF.

The V gene is TRBV7-2, the J gene TRBJ2-3; 8 bases are shared with TRBD2. Trimming took 5 bases from V and 7 from J; bases not matched to a gene: 5. From germline, CDR1 is SGHTA and CDR2 FQGNSA. The CDR3 runs to 13 residues. The CDR3 protein is CASSPGGMNTQYF. CDR3 nucleotide sequence: TGTGCCAGCAGCCCGGGGGGGATGAATACGCAGTATTTT.

This rearrangement joins TRBV5-1 to TRBJ2-3; D unresolved. This CDR3 region has 14 residues. Trimming shortened V by 0 bases and J by 1 base, and 6 bases separated the two germline ends. CDR1 SGHRS and CDR2 YFSETQ come from the germline V gene. The CDR3 loop is CASSLDVGTDTQYF. The CDR3 DNA reads as TGCGCCAGCAGCTTGGATGTAGGCACAGATACGCAGTATTTT.

There are a few counts of this clone. V and J are TRBV4-1 and TRBJ2-5; D is possibly TRBD2 (5 bases). The CDR3 is 13 residues long. V dropped 4 bases and J dropped 4 bases, with 10 bases sitting between them. Germline values: CDR1 MGHRA, CDR2 YSYEKL. The CDR3 sequence is CASSPGVGETQYF. The CDR3, as DNA: TGCGCCAGCAGCCCCGGGGTCGGAGAGACCCAGTACTTC.

This chain connects TRBV20-1 to TRBJ2-3; D uncertain. The CDR3 contains 11 residues. CDR1 is DFQATT, CDR2 SNEGSKA, per germline (reference sequence). The CDR3 is CAIEATDTQYF. CDR3 sequence (DNA): TGCGCCATAGAGGCCACAGATACGCAGTATTTT.

This clone came up a few times. This chain links TRBV5-1 with TRBJ2-2; 10 bases align to TRBD1. This CDR3 has 16 residues. J gave up 6 bases and V 4 bases, and 9 bases lay outside the gene matches. CDR1 is SGHRS and CDR2 is YFSETQ in the germline V gene. The CDR3 sequence: CASSQYMTGGSGELFF. Here the CDR3 DNA reads TGCGCCAGCAGCCAATACATGACAGGGGGCTCCGGGGAGCTGTTTTTT.

The chain has TRBV5-1 and TRBJ2-5; 7 nucleotides align to TRBD1. CDR3 length: 14 amino acids. Per the germline V gene, CDR1 is SGHRS and CDR2 is YFSETQ. V shed 3 bases and J 1 base; nucleotides not matched to a gene: 3. CDR3 protein: CASSSGQPQETQYF. CDR3 nucleotides: TGCGCCAGCAGCTCGGGACAGCCCCAAGAGACCCAGTACTTC.

The chain carries TRBV7-2 and TRBJ2-7, with 10 bases lining up with TRBD2. Germline-derived CDR1 and CDR2 are SGHTA and FQGNSA. V gave up 5 bases and J gave up 7 bases; unmatched junction bases: 5. CDR3 size: 13 residues. CDR3 sequence: CASSPSGGGEQYF. CDR3 bases: TGTGCCAGCAGCCCAAGCGGGGGGGGAGAGCAGTACTTC.

The rearrangement joins TRBV5-4 to TRBJ2-1; D perhaps matches TRBD2 (5 bases). The CDR3 is 15 amino acids. V was cut by 1 base and J by 2 bases, with 10 bases left in between. Per germline, CDR1 SGHNT and CDR2 YYREEE (reference sequence). CDR3 protein: CASSLPTGTYNEQFF. The CDR3 DNA sequence: TGTGCCAGCAGCTTGCCTACGGGGACCTACAATGAGCAGTTCTTC.

The chain joins TRBV5-1 to TRBJ2-7; no definite D call. The germline V and J ends were trimmed by 0 bases and 6 bases, with 7 bases remaining between them. Germline V gene lookup returns CDR1 SGHRS and CDR2 YFSETQ. The length of the CDR3 is 12 residues. The CDR3 region has the DNA TGCGCCAGCAGCTTGGACATCCGCGAGCAGTACTTC. Encoded protein: CASSLDIREQYF.